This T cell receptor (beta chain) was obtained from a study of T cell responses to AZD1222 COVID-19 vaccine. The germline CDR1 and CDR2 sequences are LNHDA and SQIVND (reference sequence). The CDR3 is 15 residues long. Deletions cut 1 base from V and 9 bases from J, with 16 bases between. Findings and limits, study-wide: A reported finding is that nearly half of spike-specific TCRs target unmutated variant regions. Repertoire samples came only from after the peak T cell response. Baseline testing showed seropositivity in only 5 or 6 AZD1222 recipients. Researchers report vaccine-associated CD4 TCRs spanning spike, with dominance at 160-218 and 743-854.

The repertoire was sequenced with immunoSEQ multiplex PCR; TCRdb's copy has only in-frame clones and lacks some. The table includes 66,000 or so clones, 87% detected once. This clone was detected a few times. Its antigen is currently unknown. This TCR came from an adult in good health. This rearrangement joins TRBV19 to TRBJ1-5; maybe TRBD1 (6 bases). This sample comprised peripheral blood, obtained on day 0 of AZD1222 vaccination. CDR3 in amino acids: CASSIVWGAGSPQHF. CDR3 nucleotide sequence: TGTGCCAGTAGTATAGTGTGGGGGGCAGGCTCGCCCCAGCATTTT.